Listed below are T cell receptor beta chains from one sample, sequenced in a study of T-cell reconstitution after alpha-beta-depleted transplantation in children. TCRdb reprocessed the PCR reads with MiXCR, giving one entry per CDR3 protein. This table holds 640,000 or so distinct CDR3 sequences, roughly 15% found once. This specimen consisted of PBMCs from the stem cell graft donor, obtained from the stem cell graft. The receptors stem from a human donor who donated a stem cell graft to a child with acute myeloid leukemia. The CDR3 runs from the conserved cysteine through the conserved F or W. D genes are given only for firm matches. Rows may omit the clone size; those that give it use once, few, many or a size class.

abundance | d_gene | j_gene | v_gene | CDR3nt | CDR3aa
many | TRBD2 | TRBJ2-1 | TRBV20-1 | TGCAGTGCTGGGACCGGGACTAGCGGCAATGAGCAGTTCTTC | CSAGTGTSGNEQFF
NA | TRBD1 | TRBJ1-1 | TRBV3-1 | TGTGCCAGCAGCCAAACCCTGGGACAGGGGGTCCCTGAAGCTTTCTTT | CASSQTLGQGVPEAFF
NA | NA | TRBJ1-6 | TRBV12-3/TRBV12-4 | TGTGCCAGCAGTAGGGGAGGGGGAAGATATTCACCCCTCCACTTT | CASSRGGGRYSPLHF
many | TRBD1 | TRBJ2-7 | TRBV20-1 | TGCAGTGCTAGAGCAATTGGGACAGGGAGCTCCTACGAGCAGTACTTC | CSARAIGTGSSYEQYF
few | TRBD2 | TRBJ2-5 | TRBV20-1 | TGCAGTGCTGGGACTAGCGGACTACAAGAGACCCAGTACTTC | CSAGTSGLQETQYF
many | NA | TRBJ2-1 | TRBV20-1 | TGCAGTGCTGCGAGTAGTAATGAGCAGTTCTTC | CSAASSNEQFF
NA | TRBD1 | TRBJ1-2 | TRBV7-2 | TGTGCCAGCAGCGTCGACAGGGGTAGCTACACCTTC | CASSVDRGSYTF
many | NA | TRBJ1-1 | TRBV20-1 | TGCAGTGCTATTCCTTTCACTGAAGCTTTCTTT | CSAIPFTEAFF
many | NA | TRBJ2-1 | TRBV10-3 | TGTGCCATCAGGACCAGGCAAACGGGCAATGAGCAGTTCTTC | CAIRTRQTGNEQFF
NA | NA | TRBJ2-7 | TRBV29-1 | TGCAGCGTTGCCCGAGGTACGGGACAAGTCTACGAGCAGTACTTC | CSVARGTGQVYEQYF
many | TRBD1 | TRBJ2-3 | TRBV12-3/TRBV12-4 | TGTGCCAGCAGCCCAGGGGGCAGGAGCACAGATACGCAGTATTTT | CASSPGGRSTDTQYF
few | TRBD1 | TRBJ1-5 | TRBV6-2/TRBV6-3 | TGTGCCAGCACCGACAGGGGAATCGGGGGCAATCAGCCCCAGCATTTT | CASTDRGIGGNQPQHF
few | TRBD1 | TRBJ1-5 | TRBV7-2 | TGTGCCAGCACCTCCGGACAGGGAAAAGGAAGCAATCAGCCCCAGCATTTT | CASTSGQGKGSNQPQHF
many | NA | TRBJ1-2 | TRBV7-2 | TGTGCCAGCAGCCCGACCCGCAGGGTGGACTATGGCTACACCTTC | CASSPTRRVDYGYTF
few | NA | TRBJ1-3 | TRBV7-2 | TGTGCCAGCACCTTCAAACGGGCGGCGGTAAACACCATATATTTT | CASTFKRAAVNTIYF
many | TRBD2 | TRBJ2-7 | TRBV7-2 | TGTGCCAGCAGAATTGGACTAGCGGGGGTCGAGCAGTACTTC | CASRIGLAGVEQYF
many | TRBD2 | TRBJ2-3 | TRBV7-2 | TGTGCCAGCAGCTGGGTGGCGGGGGGGATCACAGATACGCAGTATTTT | CASSWVAGGITDTQYF
NA | TRBD1 | TRBJ1-1 | TRBV6-1 | TGTGCCAGCAGTGGTCCCGGGACAGGGGGACCGACTGAAGCTTTCTTT | CASSGPGTGGPTEAFF
NA | NA | TRBJ1-2 | TRBV29-1 | TGCAGCGTGGTTCAAACTGCTAACTATGGCTACACCTTC | CSVVQTANYGYTF
few | NA | TRBJ1-1 | TRBV5-1 | TGCGCCAGCAGACCCGTTTTTTCGACAGGACCAGGGGCCACTGAAGCTTTCTTT | CASRPVFSTGPGATEAFF
NA | TRBD2 | TRBJ2-3 | TRBV7-3 | TGTGCCAGCAGCTTATACCGACCCGGTGGGGAGGGGAGTACGCAGTATTTT | CASSLYRPGGEGSTQYF
NA | TRBD1 | TRBJ1-4 | TRBV7-6 | TGTGCCAGCAGCCCCCAGGGGGTAGCTAATGAAAAACTGTTTTTT | CASSPQGVANEKLFF
NA | NA | TRBJ2-1 | TRBV5-1 | TGCGCCAGCAGCTTGGTGGTGGGGGGGCAGAATGAGCAGTTCTTC | CASSLVVGGQNEQFF
many | TRBD2 | TRBJ2-5 | TRBV20-1 | TGCAGTACCTCCGGGAGGGGGAGTAAAGAGACCCAGTACTTC | CSTSGRGSKETQYF
few | TRBD1 | TRBJ1-4 | TRBV20-1 | TGCAGTGCTAGAGATCCCCGGACAGGACGGCGAGGTTTTAATGAAAAACTGTTTTTT | CSARDPRTGRRGFNEKLFF
many | TRBD1 | TRBJ2-1 | TRBV20-1 | TGCAGTGCTAGTACGGACAGGGGGCTGGATGAGCAGTTCTTC | CSASTDRGLDEQFF
many | TRBD1 | TRBJ1-1 | TRBV20-1 | TGCAGTGCTGCCGGTAGCGCCGGGACAGCGGACACTGAAGCTTTCTTT | CSAAGSAGTADTEAFF
many | TRBD1 | TRBJ1-3 | TRBV20-1 | TGCAGTGCCCGGACAGGGGAGAACACCATATATTTT | CSARTGENTIYF
NA | NA | TRBJ1-2 | TRBV5-1 | TGCGCCAGCAGCTTGGGGGACATCACACCCCTTAACTATGGCTACACCTTC | CASSLGDITPLNYGYTF
many | NA | TRBJ2-7 | TRBV20-1 | TGCAGTGCTTGGACCGGGACGTCTTCCTACGAGCAGTACTTC | CSAWTGTSSYEQYF
few | NA | TRBJ2-7 | TRBV5-5 | TGTGCCAGCAGCCTCGACGTAGAAGAGCAGTACTTC | CASSLDVEEQYF
NA | NA | TRBJ1-5 | TRBV7-2 | TGTGCCAGCAGCGCCGCGGCTACGAGCAATCAGCCCCAGCATTTT | CASSAAATSNQPQHF
many | TRBD2 | TRBJ2-5 | TRBV6-1 | TGTGCCAGCAGCCTCGGACTAGCGGGGGGGCGCCAAGAGACCCAGTACTTC | CASSLGLAGGRQETQYF
many | TRBD1 | TRBJ2-7 | TRBV6-5 | TGTGCCAGCAGTTCACCGGGACAGGGGGACGAGCAGTACTTC | CASSSPGQGDEQYF
many | NA | TRBJ1-2 | TRBV20-1 | TGCAGTGCTACCGCACCCAAGTACTATGGCTACACCTTC | CSATAPKYYGYTF
NA | NA | TRBJ1-1 | TRBV5-6 | TGTGCCAGCAGCTTGGAGGCAGGGAGAACTGAAGCTTTCTTT | CASSLEAGRTEAFF
few | NA | TRBJ1-1 | TRBV11-2 | TGTGCCAGCAGCTTTCCCCCGCCCCATAACGGAAACACTGAAGCTTTCTTT | CASSFPPPHNGNTEAFF
many | TRBD1 | TRBJ1-3 | TRBV20-1 | TGCAGTGCTAGCAAAGGACAGGGGCTAGGAAACACCATATATTTT | CSASKGQGLGNTIYF
many | NA | TRBJ1-4 | TRBV20-1 | TGCAGTGCTCCTCCGGAGGGGAGCGAAAAACTGTTTTTT | CSAPPEGSEKLFF
NA | TRBD1 | TRBJ1-5 | TRBV2 | TGTGCCAGCAGTGGGGGGGGACAGCCAAATCAGCCCCAGCATTTT | CASSGGGQPNQPQHF
many | TRBD1 | TRBJ1-1 | TRBV7-6 | TGTGCCAGCAGTGCCACAGGGGTCACTGAAGCTTTCTTT | CASSATGVTEAFF
NA | TRBD2 | TRBJ2-3 | TRBV7-4 | TGTGCCAGCAGCTTATCCGGCGGGGGGGCCGGCACAGATACGCAGTATTTT | CASSLSGGGAGTDTQYF
few | TRBD1 | TRBJ2-7 | TRBV6-1 | TGTGCCAGCAGTGGGTCAGGGGGCTACGAGCAGTACTTC | CASSGSGGYEQYF
many | NA | TRBJ2-2 | TRBV5-8 | TGTGCCAGCAGTTATAATTCGGGACAAACCGCGAACACCGGGGAGCTGTTTTTT | CASSYNSGQTANTGELFF
many | TRBD2 | TRBJ2-5 | TRBV20-1 | TGCAGTGCTAGTGATAGCGGGGGGACGTACCAAGAGACCCAGTACTTC | CSASDSGGTYQETQYF
many | NA | TRBJ2-1 | TRBV20-1 | TGCAGTGCTACTCCCGACCGAACCCCATACAATGAGCAGTTCTTC | CSATPDRTPYNEQFF
few | NA | TRBJ1-1 | TRBV20-1 | TGCAGTGCTAGCGGTCAGTACGTTGGGGCTGAAGCTTTCTTT | CSASGQYVGAEAFF
few | NA | TRBJ1-3 | TRBV25-1 | TGTGCCAGCTCCCGAGCTCCCGGGGGCGCAGGAAACACCATATATTTT | CASSRAPGGAGNTIYF
NA | NA | TRBJ2-2 | TRBV20-1 | TGCAGTGCTAGACCGGGGCCTTCGCCGGACACCGGGGAGCTGTTTTTT | CSARPGPSPDTGELFF
many | NA | TRBJ1-2 | TRBV6-6 | TGTGCCAGCAGTTACGGTGGCCGCTATGGCTACACCTTC | CASSYGGRYGYTF
few | NA | TRBJ2-3 | TRBV12-3/TRBV12-4 | TGTGCCAGCAGTGCAACTACAGATACGCAGTATTTT | CASSATTDTQYF
many | TRBD1 | TRBJ1-1 | TRBV4-3 | TGCGCCAGCAGCCAAGATGTCGGGACAGCAAACACTGAAGCTTTCTTT | CASSQDVGTANTEAFF
few | TRBD1 | TRBJ1-6 | TRBV20-1 | TGCAGTGCTAGTGGGGACAGGCAGAATTCACCCCTCCACTTT | CSASGDRQNSPLHF
many | NA | TRBJ2-1 | TRBV20-1 | TGCAGTGCCCTAGCTGGGGGGAGAGTCAATGAGCAGTTCTTC | CSALAGGRVNEQFF
many | TRBD1 | TRBJ2-7 | TRBV29-1 | TGCAGCGTTGGACAGGGGGACGAGCAGTACTTC | CSVGQGDEQYF
many | NA | TRBJ2-1 | TRBV15 | TGTGCCACCAGGGATCGGGCAGGAGCTGAGCAGTTCTTC | CATRDRAGAEQFF
NA | TRBD1 | TRBJ1-1 | TRBV5-6 | TGTGCCAGCAGCCCGGTGGACAGGGCGGGCACTGAAGCTTTCTTT | CASSPVDRAGTEAFF
NA | NA | TRBJ1-5 | TRBV4-1 | TGCGCCCTCAGCGGGGTACGAGAGGGGCCCCAGCATTTT | CALSGVREGPQHF
many | TRBD2 | TRBJ2-1 | TRBV24-1 | TGTGCCACCAGTGATTCCGGGACTAGCGGGGAAAGCACCTACAATGAGCAGTTCTTC | CATSDSGTSGESTYNEQFF
many | NA | TRBJ1-1 | TRBV6-5 | TGTGCCAGCAGGAGGCAGGGGTCGTCCACTGAAGCTTTCTTT | CASRRQGSSTEAFF